The 16 T cell receptor beta chains in this list originate from one sample, sequenced in a study of PD-L1 blockade in urothelial cancer. Time point in this sample: pretreatment peripheral blood. Assay: immunoSEQ multiplex PCR; the TCRdb copy retains only in-frame clones and omits some. Of roughly 67,000 clones in the sample, 86% were seen once. The sequencing used PBMCs, collected around atezolizumab (anti-PD-L1) treatment. These TCRs come from a man aged 55 to 70 with urothelial cancer.

This clone turned up a few times. The chain recombines TRBV19 with TRBJ2-2; 9 positions agree with TRBD2. Germline CDR1 is LNHDA and CDR2 is SQIVND (reference sequence). The CDR3 runs 15 residues. After removal of 2 bases from V and 6 bases from J, the junction contained 4 bases not matched to a gene. As DNA, the CDR3 is TGTGCCAGTAGTATAAGTAGCGGGAGAGCCGGGGAGCTGTTTTTT. Amino acids: CASSISSGRAGELFF. The whole variable domain, remainder taken from reference TRBV19 and TRBJ2-2, is DGGITQSPKYLFRKEGQNVTLSCEQNLNHDAMYWYRQDPGQGLRLIYYSQIVNDFQKGDIAEGYSVSREKKESFPLTVTSAQKNPTAFYLCASSISSGRAGELFFGEGSRLTVL.

The chain employs TRBV5-4 and TRBJ2-1; 11 nucleotides agree with TRBD2. J lost 9 bases, V lost 2 bases, and 4 bases had no gene match. The CDR3 contains 14 residues. Germline assignment: CDR1 SGHNT and CDR2 YYREEE (reference sequence). The CDR3 region is CASSFGLAGGEQFF. Written as DNA, the CDR3 is TGTGCCAGCAGCTTCGGGCTAGCGGGGGGTGAGCAGTTCTTC.

The chain couples TRBV29-1 to TRBJ1-2; 8 nucleotides line up with TRBD1. With 7 bases clipped from V and 8 bases from J, the junction kept 15 bases outside the gene matches. The CDR3 has 14 amino acids. From germline, CDR1 is SQVTM and CDR2 ANQGSEA. The CDR3 reads CSADTGAGGWGYTF. DNA of the CDR3: TGCAGCGCCGACACCGGGGCAGGGGGCTGGGGCTACACCTTC.

The chain has TRBV19 and TRBJ1-5; D is unresolved. Germline CDR1 and CDR2: LNHDA and SQIVND (reference sequence). V dropped 3 bases and J dropped 6 bases, with 6 bases sitting between them. The CDR3 extends over 12 amino acids. Written as DNA, the CDR3 is TGTGCCAGTAGTATTTTATCTCAGCCCCAGCATTTT. Translation: CASSILSQPQHF.

The V call is TRBV5-8, the J call TRBJ1-2; a possible D gene is TRBD1 (5 bases). Germline CDR1 is SGHTS and CDR2 is YDEGEE. With 2 bases removed from V and 4 bases from J, the gap between germline ends came to 9 bases. This CDR3 comprises 13 residues. CDR3 sequence (DNA): TGTGCCAGCAGCTTTGGGGCCAGCTATGGCTACACCTTC. The encoded protein is CASSFGASYGYTF.

The V call is TRBV5-6, the J call TRBJ2-7, with TRBD2 as a possible D gene (5 bases). V lost 7 bases and J lost 2, with 16 bases in between. This CDR3 has 14 amino acids. Germline-derived CDR1 and CDR2 are SGHDT and YYEEEE. The CDR3 bases are TGTGCCAGCCGATTGTCGGGGTCGACCTACGAGCAGTACTTC. Amino acid sequence: CASRLSGSTYEQYF.

The gene calls are TRBV6-5 and TRBJ1-1; the match to TRBD1 covers 8 bases. This CDR3 has 15 amino acids. V lost 7 bases to trimming and J lost 5 bases; unmatched junction nucleotides: 12. Germline V gene data show CDR1 as MNHEY and CDR2 as SVGAGI. CDR3 coding DNA: TGTGCCAGCAACCAACCCGACAGGGGCAGGACTGAAGCTTTCTTT. Its protein product is CASNQPDRGRTEAFF.

This CDR3 is CASSLAGQGSYNEQFF. The CDR3, as DNA: TGTGCCAGCAGCCTGGCGGGACAGGGATCCTACAATGAGCAGTTCTTC. The gene calls are TRBV4-2 and TRBJ2-1; 9 bases map to TRBD1. In germline, CDR1 is LGHNA, CDR2 YNFKEQ. The CDR3 runs 16 residues. Losses at the gene ends were 4 bases for V and 1 base for J; bases not matched to a gene: 5.

V usage is TRBV7-9 and J usage is TRBJ1-1, with TRBD1 as a possible D gene (6 bases). The CDR3 has 17 residues. Germline loops: CDR1 SEHNR, CDR2 FQNEAQ (reference sequence). V was shortened by 1 base and J by 3 bases, with 18 bases between the two germline ends. As DNA, the CDR3 is TGTGCCAGCAGCTTAGTGGGGGCCCTGTTAGGGGACACTGAAGCTTTCTTT. It encodes CASSLVGALLGDTEAFF.

This clone appeared once. The chain has TRBV6-6 and TRBJ2-1; TRBD1 matches 7 bases. The V and J ends lost 9 bases and 0 bases, in that order; junction bases with no gene match: 5. Germline lookup yields CDR1 MNHNY and CDR2 SVGAGI (reference sequence). The CDR3 covers 14 residues. CDR3 sequence: CASTRDSSYNEQFF. The CDR3 bases are TGTGCCAGTACCCGGGACAGCTCCTACAATGAGCAGTTCTTC.

V usage is TRBV2 and J usage is TRBJ2-1; 8 bases map to TRBD2. This CDR3 has 19 amino acids. V trimming: 4 bases; J trimming: 4 bases; junction bases outside the gene matches: 18. Germline-derived CDR1 and CDR2 are SNHLY and FYNNEI. The CDR3 spells CASSVPQKGSSGGYNEQFF. CDR3 bases: TGTGCCAGCAGTGTCCCCCAAAAAGGATCCAGCGGGGGATACAATGAGCAGTTCTTC.

The V call is TRBV6-6, the J call TRBJ1-6; 9 nucleotides match TRBD1. In germline, CDR1 is MNHNY, CDR2 SVGAGI (reference sequence). There are 13 residues in the CDR3. The V segment lost 7 bases and the J segment 6 bases; nucleotides outside the gene matches: 1. The CDR3 DNA reads TGTGCCAGCAAGGGACAGGGTAATTCACCCCTCCACTTT. Translating it yields CASKGQGNSPLHF.

The rearrangement uses TRBV25-1 and TRBJ2-7; TRBD1 matches 10 bases. V was pared by 3 bases and J by 3 bases, with 14 bases of the junction left unmatched. Germline CDR1 MGHDK, CDR2 SYGVNS. The CDR3 is 18 amino acids. The CDR3 DNA follows: TGTGCCAGCAGTGACACCACGACAGGGGGCCACAATCTCTACGAGCAGTACTTC. Its translation is CASSDTTTGGHNLYEQYF.

The V call is TRBV30, the J call TRBJ1-5; no reliable D call. The V end lost 0 bases, the J end lost 0 bases, and 6 bases lay between the germline ends. The germline V gene encodes CDR1 GTSNPN and CDR2 SVGIG (reference sequence). The CDR3 spans 14 residues. The CDR3: CAWSVLSSNQPQHF. The CDR3 nucleotides are TGTGCCTGGAGTGTCCTCAGTAGCAATCAGCCCCAGCATTTT.

This sequence joins TRBV5-1 and TRBJ1-2; D may be TRBD1 (5 bases). Per germline, CDR1 SGHRS and CDR2 YFSETQ. The CDR3 has 14 residues. Deletions cut 3 bases from V and 2 bases from J, with 11 bases between. CDR3 bases: TGCGCCAGCAGCTCGCAGGGTTCCAACTATGGCTACACCTTC. This codes for CASSSQGSNYGYTF. Filled out from reference TRBV5-1 and TRBJ1-2, the complete variable domain reads KAGVTQTPRYLIKTRGQQVTLSCSPISGHRSVSWYQQTPGQGLQFLFEYFSETQRNKGNFPGRFSGRQFSNSRSEMNVSTLELGDSALYLCASSSQGSNYGYTFGSGTRLTVV.

V and J are TRBV5-1 and TRBJ2-5, with a weak D call TRBD1 (5 bases). Germline V lookup: CDR1 SGHRS, CDR2 YFSETQ. This CDR3 contains 14 residues. V dropped 4 bases and J dropped 5 bases, with 15 bases sitting between them. For the CDR3, the DNA is TGCGCCAGCAGCCGACAGACGACAAAGGAGACCCAGTACTTC. This translates into CASSRQTTKETQYF. The variable domain in full, completed from reference TRBV5-1 and TRBJ2-5, reads KAGVTQTPRYLIKTRGQQVTLSCSPISGHRSVSWYQQTPGQGLQFLFEYFSETQRNKGNFPGRFSGRQFSNSRSEMNVSTLELGDSALYLCASSRQTTKETQYFGPGTRLLVL.